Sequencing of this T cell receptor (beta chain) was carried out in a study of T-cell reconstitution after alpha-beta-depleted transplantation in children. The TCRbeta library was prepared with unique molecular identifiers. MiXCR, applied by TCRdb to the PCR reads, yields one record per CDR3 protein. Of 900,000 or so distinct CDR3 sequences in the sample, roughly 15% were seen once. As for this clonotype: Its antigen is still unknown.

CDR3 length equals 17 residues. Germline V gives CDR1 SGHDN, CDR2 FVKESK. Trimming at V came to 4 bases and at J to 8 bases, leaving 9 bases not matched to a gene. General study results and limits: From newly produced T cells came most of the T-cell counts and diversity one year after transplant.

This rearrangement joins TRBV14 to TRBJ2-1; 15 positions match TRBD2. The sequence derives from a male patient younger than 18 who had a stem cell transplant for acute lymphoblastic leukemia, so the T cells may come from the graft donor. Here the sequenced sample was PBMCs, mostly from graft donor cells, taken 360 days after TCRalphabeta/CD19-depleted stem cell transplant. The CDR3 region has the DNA TGTGCCAGCAGCCCCTGGACTAGCGGGAGGGCATGGGATGAGCAGTTCTTC. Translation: CASSPWTSGRAWDEQFF.